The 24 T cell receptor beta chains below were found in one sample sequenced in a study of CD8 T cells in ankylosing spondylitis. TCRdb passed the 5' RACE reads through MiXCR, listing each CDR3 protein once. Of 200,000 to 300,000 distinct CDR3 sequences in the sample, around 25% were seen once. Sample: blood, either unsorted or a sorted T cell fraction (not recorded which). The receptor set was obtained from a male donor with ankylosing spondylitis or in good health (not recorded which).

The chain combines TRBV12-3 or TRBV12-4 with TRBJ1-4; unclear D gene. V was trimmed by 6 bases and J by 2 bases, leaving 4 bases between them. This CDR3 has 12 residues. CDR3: CASSVTNEKLFF. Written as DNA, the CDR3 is TGTGCCAGCAGCGTGACTAATGAAAAACTGTTTTTT.

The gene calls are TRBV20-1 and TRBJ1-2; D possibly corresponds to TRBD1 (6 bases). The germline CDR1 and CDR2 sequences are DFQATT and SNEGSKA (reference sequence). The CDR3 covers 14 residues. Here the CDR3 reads CSSFSTGSDYGYTF. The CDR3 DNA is TGCTCGAGTTTCAGCACAGGGTCCGACTATGGCTACACCTTC.

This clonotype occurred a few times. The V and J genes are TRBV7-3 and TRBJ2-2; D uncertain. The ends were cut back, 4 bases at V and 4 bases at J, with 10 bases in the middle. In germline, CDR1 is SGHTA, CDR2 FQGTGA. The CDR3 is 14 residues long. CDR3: CASSSPSGTGELFF. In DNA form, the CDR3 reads TGTGCCAGCAGCTCACCCTCGGGCACCGGGGAGCTGTTTTTT. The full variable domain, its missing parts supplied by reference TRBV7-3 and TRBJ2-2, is GAGVSQTPSNKVTEKGKYVELRCDPISGHTALYWYRQSLGQGPEFLIYFQGTGAADDSGLPNDRFFAVRPEGSVSTLKIQRTERGDSAVYLCASSSPSGTGELFFGEGSRLTVL.

The CDR3 sequence: CASTPAGTGDYEQYF. CDR3 DNA sequence: TGTGCCAGCACTCCTGCAGGGACAGGGGACTACGAGCAGTACTTC. The V call is TRBV2, the J call TRBJ2-7; 10 bases are a match to TRBD1. Germline loops: CDR1 SNHLY, CDR2 FYNNEI. Trimming at V came to 7 bases and at J to 3 bases, leaving 9 bases not matched to a gene. The CDR3 is 15 residues long. The whole variable domain, filled in from reference TRBV2 and TRBJ2-7, reads EPEVTQTPSHQVTQMGQEVILRCVPISNHLYFYWYRQILGQKVEFLVSFYNNEISEKSEIFDDQFSVERPDGSNFTLKIRSTKLEDSAMYFCASTPAGTGDYEQYFGPGTRLTVT.

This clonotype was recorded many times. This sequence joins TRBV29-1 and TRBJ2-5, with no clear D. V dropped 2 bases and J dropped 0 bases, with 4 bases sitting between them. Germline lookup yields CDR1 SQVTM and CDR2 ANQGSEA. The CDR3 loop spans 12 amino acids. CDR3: CSVEQNQETQYF. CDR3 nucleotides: TGCAGCGTTGAACAAAACCAAGAGACCCAGTACTTC.

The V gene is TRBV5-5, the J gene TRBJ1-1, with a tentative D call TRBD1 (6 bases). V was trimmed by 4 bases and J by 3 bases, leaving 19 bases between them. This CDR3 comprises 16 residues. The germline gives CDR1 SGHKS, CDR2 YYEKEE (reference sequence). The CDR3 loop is CASSRQGRGGHTEAFF. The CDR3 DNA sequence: TGTGCCAGCAGCCGTCAGGGTAGAGGGGGTCACACTGAAGCTTTCTTT.

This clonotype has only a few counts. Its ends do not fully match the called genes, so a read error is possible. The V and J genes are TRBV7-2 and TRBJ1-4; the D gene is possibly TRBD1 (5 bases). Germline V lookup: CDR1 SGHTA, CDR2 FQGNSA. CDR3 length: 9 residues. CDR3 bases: TGTGCCAGCAGCTTAAGGGGTGGTTTT. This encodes CASSLRGGF.

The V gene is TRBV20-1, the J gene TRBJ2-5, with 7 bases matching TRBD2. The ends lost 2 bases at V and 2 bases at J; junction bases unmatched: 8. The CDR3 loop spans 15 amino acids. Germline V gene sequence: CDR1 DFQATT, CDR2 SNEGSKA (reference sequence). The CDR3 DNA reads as TGCAGTGCTAGAAGCCGGGAAGCGGGGCAAGAGACCCAGTACTTC. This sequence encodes CSARSREAGQETQYF.

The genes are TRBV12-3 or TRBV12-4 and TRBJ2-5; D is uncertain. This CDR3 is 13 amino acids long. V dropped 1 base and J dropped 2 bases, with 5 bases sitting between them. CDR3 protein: CASSLVEQETQYF. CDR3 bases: TGTGCCAGCAGTTTAGTGGAGCAAGAGACCCAGTACTTC.

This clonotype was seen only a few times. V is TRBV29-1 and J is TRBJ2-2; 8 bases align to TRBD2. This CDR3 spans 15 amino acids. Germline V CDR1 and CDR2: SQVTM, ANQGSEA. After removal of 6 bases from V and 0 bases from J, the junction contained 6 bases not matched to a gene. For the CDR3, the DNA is TGCAGCGTCGCGGGGGGCCTTACGAACACCGGGGAGCTGTTTTTT. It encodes CSVAGGLTNTGELFF.

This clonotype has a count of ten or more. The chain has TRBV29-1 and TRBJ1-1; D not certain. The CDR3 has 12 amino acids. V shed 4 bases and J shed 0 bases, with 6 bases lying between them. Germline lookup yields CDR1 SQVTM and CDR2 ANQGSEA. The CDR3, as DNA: TGCAGCGTTGGATCAGTGAACACTGAAGCTTTCTTT. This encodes CSVGSVNTEAFF.

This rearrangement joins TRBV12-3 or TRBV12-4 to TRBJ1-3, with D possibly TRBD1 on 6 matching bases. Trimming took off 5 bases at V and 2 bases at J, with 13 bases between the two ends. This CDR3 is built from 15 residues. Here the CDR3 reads CASSLRTAAGNTIYF. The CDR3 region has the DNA TGTGCCAGCAGTCTCCGGACAGCCGCTGGAAACACCATATATTTT.

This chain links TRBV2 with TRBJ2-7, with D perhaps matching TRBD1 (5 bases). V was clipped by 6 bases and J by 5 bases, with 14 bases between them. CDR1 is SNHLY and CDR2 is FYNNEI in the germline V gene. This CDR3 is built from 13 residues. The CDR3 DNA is TGTGCCAGCAGCGCTCAGGGATACCACGAGCAGTACTTC. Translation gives CASSAQGYHEQYF.

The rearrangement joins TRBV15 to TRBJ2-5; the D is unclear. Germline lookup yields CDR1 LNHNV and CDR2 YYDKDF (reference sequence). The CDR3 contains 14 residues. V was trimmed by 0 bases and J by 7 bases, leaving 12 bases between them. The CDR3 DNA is TGTGCCACCAGCAGAGATGCGGTTCTCGGGACCCAGTACTTC. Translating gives CATSRDAVLGTQYF.

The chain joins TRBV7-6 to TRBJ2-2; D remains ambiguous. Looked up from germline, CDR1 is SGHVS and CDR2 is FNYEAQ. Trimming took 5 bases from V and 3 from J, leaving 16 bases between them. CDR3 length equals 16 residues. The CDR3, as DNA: TGTGCCAGCAGCCCTAGAGTACAGTTCGACACCGGGGAGCTGTTTTTT. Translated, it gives CASSPRVQFDTGELFF.

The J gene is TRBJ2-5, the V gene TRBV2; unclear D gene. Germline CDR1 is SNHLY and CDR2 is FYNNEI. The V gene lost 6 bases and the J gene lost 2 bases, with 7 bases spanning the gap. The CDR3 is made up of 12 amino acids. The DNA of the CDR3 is TGTGCCAGCAGCATGGGACAAGAGACCCAGTACTTC. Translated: CASSMGQETQYF. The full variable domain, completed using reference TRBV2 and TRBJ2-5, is EPEVTQTPSHQVTQMGQEVILRCVPISNHLYFYWYRQILGQKVEFLVSFYNNEISEKSEIFDDQFSVERPDGSNFTLKIRSTKLEDSAMYFCASSMGQETQYFGPGTRLLVL.

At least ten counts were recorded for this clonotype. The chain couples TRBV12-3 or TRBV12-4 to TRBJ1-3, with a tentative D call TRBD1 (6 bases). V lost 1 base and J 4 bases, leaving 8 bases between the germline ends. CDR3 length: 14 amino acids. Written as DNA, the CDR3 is TGTGCCAGCAGTTTAGGGGGGCAAGGAAACACCATATATTTT. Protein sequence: CASSLGGQGNTIYF.

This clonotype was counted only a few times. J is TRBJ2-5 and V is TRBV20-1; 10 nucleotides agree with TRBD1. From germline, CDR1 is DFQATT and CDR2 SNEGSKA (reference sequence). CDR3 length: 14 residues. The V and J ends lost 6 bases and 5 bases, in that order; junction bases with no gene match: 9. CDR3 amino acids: CSANGQGVHETQYF. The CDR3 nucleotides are TGCAGTGCCAATGGACAGGGGGTACATGAGACCCAGTACTTC.

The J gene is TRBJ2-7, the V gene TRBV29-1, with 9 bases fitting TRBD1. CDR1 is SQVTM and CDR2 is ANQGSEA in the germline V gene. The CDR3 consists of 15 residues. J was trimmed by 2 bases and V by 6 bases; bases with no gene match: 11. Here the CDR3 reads CSVLTGTGLAYEQYF. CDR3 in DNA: TGCAGCGTGCTGACCGGGACAGGGTTAGCCTACGAGCAGTACTTC.

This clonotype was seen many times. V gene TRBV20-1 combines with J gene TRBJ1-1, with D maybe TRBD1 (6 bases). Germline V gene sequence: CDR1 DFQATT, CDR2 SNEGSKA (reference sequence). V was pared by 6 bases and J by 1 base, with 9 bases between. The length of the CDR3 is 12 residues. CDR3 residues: CSAVQGNTEAFF. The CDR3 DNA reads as TGCAGTGCCGTACAGGGGAACACTGAAGCTTTCTTT.

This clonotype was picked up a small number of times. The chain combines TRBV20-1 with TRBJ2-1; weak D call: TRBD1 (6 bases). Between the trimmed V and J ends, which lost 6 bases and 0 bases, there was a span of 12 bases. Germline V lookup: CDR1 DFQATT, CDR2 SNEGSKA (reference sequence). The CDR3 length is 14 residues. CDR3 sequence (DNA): TGCAGTGCCCAAGACAGGAGCTCCTACAATGAGCAGTTCTTC. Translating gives CSAQDRSSYNEQFF.

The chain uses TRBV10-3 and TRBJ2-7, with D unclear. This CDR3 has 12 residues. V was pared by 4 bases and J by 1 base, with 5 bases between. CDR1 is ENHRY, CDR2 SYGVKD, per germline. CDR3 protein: CAISGTSYEQYF. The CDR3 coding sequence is TGTGCCATCAGTGGTACTTCCTACGAGCAGTACTTC.

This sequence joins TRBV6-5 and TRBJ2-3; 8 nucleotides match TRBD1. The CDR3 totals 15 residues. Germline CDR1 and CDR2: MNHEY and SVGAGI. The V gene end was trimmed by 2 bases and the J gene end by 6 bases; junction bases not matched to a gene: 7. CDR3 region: CASSYRDRGGDTQYF. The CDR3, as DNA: TGTGCCAGCAGTTACCGTGACAGGGGTGGTGATACGCAGTATTTT.

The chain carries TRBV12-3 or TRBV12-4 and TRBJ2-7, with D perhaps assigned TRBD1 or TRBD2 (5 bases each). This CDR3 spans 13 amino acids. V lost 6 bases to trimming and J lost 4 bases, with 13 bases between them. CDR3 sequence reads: CASRDTGRYEQYF. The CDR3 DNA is TGTGCCAGCAGGGACACGGGAAGGTACGAGCAGTACTTC.